This T cell receptor (beta chain) stems from a study of T cell changes during pregnancy in multiple sclerosis. Germline-derived CDR1 and CDR2 are KGHSH and LQKENI. This CDR3 has 16 amino acids. With V trimmed by 6 bases and J by 6 bases, 11 bases remained unmatched. Profiled with immunoSEQ multiplex PCR; TCRdb holds only in-frame clones, not every one. The sample contains about 47,000 clones, 70% to 90% of which appear only once. This TCR was sampled from a female donor with multiple sclerosis, enrolled in a pregnancy study. The sample was peripheral blood, taken in the first trimester of pregnancy. J is TRBJ1-4 and V is TRBV18, with 9 bases identical to TRBD1. CDR3 bases: TGTGCCAGCTCCCCTAATACAGGGGGCGACTATGAAAAACTGTTTTTT. Translation gives CASSPNTGGDYEKLFF.